A selection of T cell receptor beta chains follows, all from one sample in a study of T cells after yellow fever vaccination. One entry per CDR3 protein results from TCRdb running MiXCR on the 5' RACE reads. Among 280,000 or so distinct CDR3 sequences listed, approximately 8% were seen once. Sequencing used CD4+ T cells sorted from PBMCs, obtained 5 days after the yellow fever booster vaccination. All receptors derive from a man between 18 and 35 years old who received the YFV17D yellow fever vaccine. Both conserved end residues are part of each CDR3. The D gene is left open where the match is weak. Some rows mark clone size as missing; the rest say once, few, many or name a class of expanded clone.

D,J,size,V,CDR3,DNA
NA,TRBJ2-3,NA,TRBV6-2/TRBV6-3,CASSWDGWSTDTQYF,TGTGCCAGCAGCTGGGACGGGTGGAGCACAGATACGCAGTATTTT
TRBD1,TRBJ1-4,few,TRBV5-1,CASSADRGGSTNEKLFF,TGCGCCAGCAGCGCGGACAGGGGGGGATCAACTAATGAAAAACTGTTTTTT
NA,TRBJ1-1,NA,TRBV7-2,CASSPGRGQNTEAFF,TGTGCCAGCAGCCCCGGCAGGGGTCAAAACACTGAAGCTTTCTTT
TRBD1,TRBJ1-6,few,TRBV9,CASSVGGTANSPLHF,TGTGCCAGCAGCGTAGGTGGGACAGCAAATTCACCCCTCCACTTT
TRBD1,TRBJ1-2,once,TRBV5-1,CASRVDRGLDYGYTF,TGCGCCAGCAGAGTCGACAGGGGGCTTGACTATGGCTACACCTTC
NA,TRBJ2-3,NA,TRBV29-1,CSAITDTQYF,TGCAGCGCGATTACAGATACGCAGTATTTT
TRBD2,TRBJ2-7,many,TRBV3-1,CASSFSGGLEQYF,TGTGCCAGCAGCTTTAGCGGGGGACTCGAGCAGTACTTC
NA,TRBJ2-6,few,TRBV5-1,CASAVGASSGANVLTF,TGCGCCAGCGCCGTGGGTGCGAGCTCTGGGGCCAACGTCCTGACTTTC
TRBD2,TRBJ2-5,NA,TRBV12-3/TRBV12-4,CASSPPERGAKTQYF,TGTGCCAGCAGCCCCCCGGAGCGGGGGGCGAAGACCCAGTACTTC
TRBD2,TRBJ2-3,NA,TRBV20-1,CSASGTSGGHTDTQYF,TGCAGTGCTTCCGGGACTAGCGGGGGGCACACAGATACGCAGTATTTT
NA,TRBJ2-2,many,TRBV4-3,CASSQESGGTGELFF,TGCGCCAGCAGCCAAGAATCAGGAGGGACCGGGGAGCTGTTTTTT
NA,TRBJ2-6,NA,TRBV12-3/TRBV12-4,CASSPGREANVLTF,TGTGCCAGCAGTCCAGGTCGCGAGGCCAACGTCCTGACTTTC
TRBD1,TRBJ1-1,many,TRBV9,CASSVDRLNTEAFF,TGTGCCAGCAGCGTGGACAGGCTGAACACTGAAGCTTTCTTT
NA,TRBJ2-3,NA,TRBV6-2/TRBV6-3,CASSRQNTDTQYF,TGTGCCAGCAGTCGACAGAACACAGATACGCAGTATTTT
TRBD1,TRBJ2-7,few,TRBV18,CASSRRTGVLYEQYF,TGTGCCAGCTCCCGCCGGACAGGGGTACTCTACGAGCAGTACTTC
TRBD1,TRBJ1-6,NA,TRBV5-1,CASSLGGTGLASPLHF,TGCGCCAGCAGCTTGGGGGGGACAGGTCTTGCTTCACCCCTCCACTTT
TRBD1,TRBJ2-2,NA,TRBV24-1,CATGLSGTGAGELFF,TGTGCCACCGGTCTGTCCGGGACAGGGGCCGGGGAGCTGTTTTTT
TRBD2,TRBJ2-1,few,TRBV20-1,CSAAPGRGYNEQFF,TGCAGTGCTGCACCCGGGCGGGGGTACAATGAGCAGTTCTTC
TRBD2,TRBJ2-7,NA,TRBV7-2,CASSDGTSGSYEQYF,TGTGCCAGCAGTGACGGGACTAGCGGTTCCTACGAGCAGTACTTC
TRBD2,TRBJ2-3,few,TRBV5-4,CASRPPTSGGAADTQYF,TGTGCCAGCAGACCGCCGACTAGCGGGGGGGCCGCAGATACGCAGTATTTT
TRBD1,TRBJ1-6,few,TRBV5-1,CASSWDRVNSPLHF,TGCGCCAGCAGCTGGGACAGAGTTAATTCACCCCTCCACTTT
TRBD1,TRBJ1-2,once,TRBV7-9,CASSLVGQVYTF,TGTGCCAGCAGCTTAGTGGGACAGGTCTACACCTTC
NA,TRBJ2-1,many,TRBV24-1,CATSDFGSSQFF,TGTGCCACCAGTGATTTTGGGAGTTCGCAGTTCTTC
TRBD2,TRBJ2-7,NA,TRBV6-6,CASRSTSGGVDEQYF,TGTGCCAGCAGATCTACTAGCGGGGGGGTGGACGAGCAGTACTTC
NA,TRBJ2-7,NA,TRBV25-1,CASSGRDISYEQYF,TGTGCCAGCAGTGGACGGGACATTTCCTACGAGCAGTACTTC
NA,TRBJ2-3,few,TRBV3-1,CASSPLPGLLSTDTQYF,TGTGCCAGCAGTCCCCTCCCGGGACTGCTAAGCACAGATACGCAGTATTTT
NA,TRBJ1-2,NA,TRBV4-2,CASSQEYFRGGGYTF,TGTGCCAGCAGCCAAGAATATTTCCGGGGTGGTGGCTACACCTTC